This TCR beta chain originates from a study of T cell responses to AZD1222 COVID-19 vaccine. Data came from immunoSEQ multiplex PCR; TCRdb stores just in-frame clones and leaves some out. The sample has just under 90,000 clones; 88% are singletons. Germline CDR1 SEHNR, CDR2 FQNEAQ (reference sequence). V was trimmed by 0 bases and J by 3 bases, leaving 9 bases between them. This CDR3 is built from 14 residues. The material was peripheral blood, obtained on day 0 of MenACWY control vaccination. This clonotype originated in an adult in good health. This chain links TRBV7-9 with TRBJ2-7; D is unclear. The CDR3 DNA is TGTGCCAGCAGCTTAGCGTCGAATTACTACGAGCAGTACTTC. This translates into CASSLASNYYEQYF.